Shown below are 29 T cell receptor beta chains from a single sample sequenced in a study of shared clonotypes between healthy human individuals. CD8 cells classed as naive were CD45RO-negative and positively selected for CCR7, excluding terminally differentiated effector memory CD45RA+ cells. TCRdb keeps only in-frame clones here, not all; method: immunoSEQ multiplex PCR. The sample lists about 1,800,000 clones, about 94% seen once, with around 1% in the top ten. The sample was naive CD8+ T cells sorted from blood. These receptor sequences come from a man younger than 35 in good health.

The chain couples TRBV13 to TRBJ2-3; 9 nucleotides line up with TRBD2. This CDR3 comprises 15 residues. V was pared by 4 bases and J by 0 bases, with 2 bases of the junction left unmatched. Germline values: CDR1 PRHDT, CDR2 FYEKMQ (reference sequence). The DNA for the CDR3 is TGTGCCAGCAGCTCCGGGACTAGCAGCACAGATACGCAGTATTTT. Amino acids: CASSSGTSSTDTQYF.

A few counts support this clone. The chain employs TRBV7-3 and TRBJ1-1; no reliable D call. CDR3 length: 16 residues. The V end was cut by 4 bases, the J end by 1 base, with 16 bases between. Per the germline V gene, CDR1 is SGHTA and CDR2 is FQGTGA. The CDR3 DNA is TGTGCCAGCAGCTCCGGCGTGTGGCAGCAGAACACTGAAGCTTTCTTT. Encoded protein: CASSSGVWQQNTEAFF.

The V call is TRBV6-5, the J call TRBJ2-7; D gene ambiguous. The germline CDR1 and CDR2 sequences are MNHEY and SVGAGI. The CDR3 extends over 10 amino acids. Deletions cut 11 bases from V and 6 bases from J, with 11 bases between. The DNA of the CDR3 is TGTGCCGGCCAGCCGTTCGAGCAGTACTTC. Protein product: CAGQPFEQYF.

The CDR3 here is CASSPMGLETEAFF. The CDR3 DNA sequence: TGTGCCAGCAGCCCGATGGGGCTGGAAACTGAAGCTTTCTTT. V is TRBV5-8 and J is TRBJ1-1, with D maybe TRBD1 (5 bases). The V end was cut by 4 bases, the J end by 5 bases, with 15 bases between. CDR1 is SGHTS, CDR2 YDEGEE, per germline. The length of the CDR3 is 14 residues.

This clone showed up just once. The chain employs TRBV19 and TRBJ1-5, with 8 bases aligning to TRBD1. V dropped 6 bases and J dropped 5; count of bases not matched to a gene: 9. CDR1 LNHDA and CDR2 SQIVND come from the germline V gene (reference sequence). The CDR3 is 15 residues long. CDR3 in amino acids: CASRRTGLGDQPQHF. CDR3 nucleotides: TGTGCCAGTAGGCGGACAGGGCTTGGGGATCAGCCCCAGCATTTT.

V gene TRBV27 combines with J gene TRBJ2-2; TRBD1 might be the D (6 bases). V lost 0 bases to trimming and J lost 3 bases, with 14 bases between them. Germline CDR1 and CDR2: MNHEY and SMNVEV (reference sequence). The CDR3 extends over 17 amino acids. For the CDR3, the DNA is TGTGCCAGCAGTTTATCTATCCAGGGGAAGGACACCGGGGAGCTGTTTTTT. It translates to CASSLSIQGKDTGELFF.

The V call is TRBV18, the J call TRBJ2-6; D might be TRBD1 (6 bases). V was clipped by 4 bases and J by 6 bases, with 19 bases between them. Germline CDR1 is KGHSH and CDR2 is LQKENI. This CDR3 has 17 amino acids. This CDR3 reads CASSLSTGTHVANVLTF. CDR3 in DNA: TGTGCCAGCTCACTCTCAACCGGGACACACGTGGCCAACGTCCTGACTTTC.

The genes are TRBV5-6 and TRBJ2-2, with D hard to call. Germline V gene data show CDR1 as SGHDT and CDR2 as YYEEEE. The ends were cut back, 2 bases at V and 3 bases at J, with 8 bases in the middle. The CDR3 extends over 14 amino acids. DNA for the CDR3: TGTGCCAGCAGCTTATCCCGCGACACCGGGGAGCTGTTTTTT. It is translated as CASSLSRDTGELFF. Full variable domain (remainder filled in from reference TRBV5-6 and TRBJ2-2): DAGVTQSPTHLIKTRGQQVTLRCSPKSGHDTVSWYQQALGQGPQFIFQYYEEEERQRGNFPDRFSGHQFPNYSSELNVNALLLGDSALYLCASSLSRDTGELFFGEGSRLTVL.

V usage is TRBV11-2 and J usage is TRBJ2-5; D is ambiguous. This CDR3 contains 14 residues. Trimming left V 0 bases short and J 5 bases short, with 10 bases between. CDR1 and CDR2 from the germline V gene are SGHAT and FQNNGV. CDR3 sequence reads: CASSLELVGETQYF. In DNA, the CDR3 is TGTGCCAGCAGCTTAGAATTGGTTGGGGAGACCCAGTACTTC.

A single count supports this clone. Other DNA sequences in the same sample also yield this CDR3. This sequence joins TRBV11-2 and TRBJ2-7; D gene ambiguous. The CDR3 contains 14 residues. Trimming left V 0 bases short and J 0 bases short, with 6 bases between. CDR1 and CDR2 (germline): SGHAT, FQNNGV. The CDR3 DNA is TGTGCCAGCAGCTTAGAGCGGTACTCCTACGAGCAGTACTTC. This translates into CASSLERYSYEQYF.

Here the CDR3 reads CASSQIRTGTFYEQYF. Written as DNA, the CDR3 is TGTGCCAGCAGCCAGATTAGGACAGGGACTTTCTACGAGCAGTACTTC. The V call is TRBV14, the J call TRBJ2-7, with 8 bases matching TRBD1. CDR1 SGHDN and CDR2 FVKESK come from the germline V gene. The CDR3 contains 16 residues. V lost 3 bases to trimming and J lost 3 bases; unmatched junction nucleotides: 10. The entire variable domain, with the rest obtained from reference TRBV14 and TRBJ2-7, is as follows: EAGVTQFPSHSVIEKGQTVTLRCDPISGHDNLYWYRRVMGKEIKFLLHFVKESKQDESGMPNNRFLAERTGGTYSTLKVQPAELEDSGVYFCASSQIRTGTFYEQYFGPGTRLTVT.

The chain carries TRBV19 and TRBJ2-7; 8 positions match TRBD2. CDR1 is LNHDA, CDR2 SQIVND, per germline (reference sequence). V shed 2 bases and J 3 bases; nucleotides not matched to a gene: 6. This CDR3 has 15 amino acids. The CDR3 loop reads CASSIKVSGNYEQYF. In nucleotides, the CDR3 is TGTGCCAGTAGTATAAAGGTTAGCGGGAACTACGAGCAGTACTTC.

V usage is TRBV7-8 and J usage is TRBJ1-5, with D perhaps TRBD1 (6 bases). Germline V lookup: CDR1 SGHVS, CDR2 FQNEAQ. This CDR3 region has 16 residues. Deletions cut 1 base from V and 2 bases from J, with 12 bases between. Here the CDR3 DNA reads TGTGCCAGCAGCTTAGAACGTTCAGGGGGCAATCAGCCCCAGCATTTT. The encoded protein is CASSLERSGGNQPQHF.

The chain recombines TRBV30 with TRBJ2-1; D is unclear. Germline lookup yields CDR1 GTSNPN and CDR2 SVGIG (reference sequence). This CDR3 contains 10 residues. This CDR3 is CALENNEQFF. The DNA for the CDR3 is TGTGCGTTGGAGAACAATGAGCAGTTCTTC. The variable domain in full, with the rest retrieved from reference TRBV30 and TRBJ2-1, is SQTIHQWPATLVQPVGSPLSLECTVEGTSNPNLYWYRQAAGRGLQLLFYSVGIGQISSEVPQNLSASRPQDRQFILSSKKLLLSDSGFYLCALENNEQFFGPGTRLTVL.

This clone was seen only once. The chain couples TRBV7-9 to TRBJ2-1; D call uncertain. The CDR3 is 12 residues long. The germline CDR1 and CDR2 sequences are SEHNR and FQNEAQ (reference sequence). The V end was cut by 1 base, the J end by 10 bases, with 8 bases between. The chain's CDR3 is CASSLGSPEQFF. The CDR3 DNA follows: TGTGCCAGCAGCTTAGGGTCGCCCGAGCAGTTCTTC.

V is TRBV19 and J is TRBJ2-3; D unclear. Trimming removed 4 bases from V and 2 bases from J, with 7 bases in between. Germline V gene lookup returns CDR1 LNHDA and CDR2 SQIVND (reference sequence). CDR3 length equals 13 residues. CDR3 DNA sequence: TGTGCCAGTAGTAGTATCCCCACAGATACGCAGTATTTT. Translated, it gives CASSSIPTDTQYF.

The chain employs TRBV27 and TRBJ2-7, with 7 bases that match TRBD1. The V gene's germline CDR1 is MNHEY and CDR2 SMNVEV (reference sequence). The CDR3 sequence is 14 residues long. V was clipped by 5 bases and J by 5 bases; unmatched bases: 9. CDR3 coding DNA: TGTGCCAGCAGTCCCCGGACAGGTCCCGACGAGCAGTACTTC. Protein product: CASSPRTGPDEQYF.

The chain combines TRBV28 with TRBJ2-2, with a possible D match to TRBD1 (6 bases). In germline, CDR1 is MDHEN, CDR2 SYDVKM. The V and J ends lost 8 bases and 8 bases respectively, with 18 bases between them. The CDR3 totals 14 residues. The CDR3 spells CASVLQGRRGELFF. CDR3 in DNA: TGTGCCAGCGTATTACAGGGTAGGAGGGGGGAGCTGTTTTTT.

V gene TRBV7-9 combines with J gene TRBJ2-1; TRBD2 aligns across 7 bases. Germline CDR1 reads SEHNR; CDR2 reads FQNEAQ (reference sequence). The length of the CDR3 is 14 residues. After removal of 5 bases from V and 9 bases from J, the junction contained 10 bases not matched to a gene. In DNA, the CDR3 is TGTGCCAGCAGCCCTACTAGCGTCGCATTTGAGCAGTTCTTC. This gives the protein CASSPTSVAFEQFF.

The chain employs TRBV7-9 and TRBJ1-4, with D tentatively TRBD1 (6 bases). Per the germline V gene, CDR1 is SEHNR and CDR2 is FQNEAQ (reference sequence). This CDR3 is 15 amino acids long. V lost 5 bases and J lost 8, with 18 bases in between. CDR3 nucleotides: TGTGCCAGCAGCCCCTTCAGGGACATGGGAGAAAAACTGTTTTTT. This translates into CASSPFRDMGEKLFF.

J is TRBJ2-2 and V is TRBV7-9, with TRBD2 matching 11 bases. The germline CDR1 and CDR2 sequences are SEHNR and FQNEAQ (reference sequence). This CDR3 has 18 residues. After removal of 5 bases from V and 5 bases from J, the junction contained 13 bases not matched to a gene. CDR3 in amino acids: CASSNPETSGTFTGELFF. DNA of the CDR3: TGTGCCAGCAGCAACCCGGAGACTAGCGGGACTTTTACCGGGGAGCTGTTTTTT.

The chain combines TRBV7-9 with TRBJ2-7; 10 nucleotides line up with TRBD2. The J segment lost 4 bases and the V segment lost 6 bases, leaving 6 bases of the junction unmatched. Germline CDR1 and CDR2: SEHNR and FQNEAQ (reference sequence). The CDR3 extends over 14 amino acids. The CDR3 DNA follows: TGTGCCAGCAGTCCCACGACTAGCGGGTACGAGCAGTACTTC. Translation: CASSPTTSGYEQYF.

The genes are TRBV9 and TRBJ2-2; D might be TRBD1 (6 bases). V was shortened by 0 bases and J by 0 bases, with 9 bases between the two germline ends. The germline V gene has CDR1 SGDLS and CDR2 YYNGEE. This CDR3 has 16 amino acids. The DNA of the CDR3 is TGTGCCAGCAGCGTAGTGGGGGCTACGAACACCGGGGAGCTGTTTTTT. The encoded protein is CASSVVGATNTGELFF.

The chain uses TRBV28 and TRBJ1-2, with 10 bases lining up with TRBD1. V trimming: 3 bases; J trimming: 8 bases; junction bases outside the gene matches: 0. The CDR3 covers 12 residues. Germline CDR1 reads MDHEN; CDR2 reads SYDVKM. DNA for the CDR3: TGTGCCAGCAGTTTGGACAGGGGGGGCTACACCTTC. Translation gives CASSLDRGGYTF.

The chain is built from TRBV12-5 and TRBJ2-1, with TRBD2 as a possible D gene (5 bases). CDR1 is LGHNT, CDR2 FRNRAP, per germline. This CDR3 has 12 residues. The V gene lost 5 bases and the J gene lost 10 bases, with 12 bases spanning the gap. CDR3 DNA: TGTGCTAGTGGTCCCGGACTGACGGAGCAGTTCTTC. Encoded protein: CASGPGLTEQFF.

The chain employs TRBV13 and TRBJ2-3; D uncertain. The germline CDR1 and CDR2 sequences are PRHDT and FYEKMQ (reference sequence). The CDR3 has 13 amino acids. V was pared by 2 bases and J by 6 bases, with 9 bases between. The DNA of the CDR3 is TGTGCCAGCAGCTTAACTGGCGCGGATACGCAGTATTTT. It codes for CASSLTGADTQYF.

This clone was counted once. J is TRBJ1-1 and V is TRBV28, with TRBD1 as a possible D gene (5 bases). The CDR3 loop spans 14 amino acids. Germline V lookup: CDR1 MDHEN, CDR2 SYDVKM. Trimming shortened V by 2 bases and J by 5 bases, and 12 bases separated the two germline ends. Written as DNA, the CDR3 is TGTGCCAGCAGTTTACAGGGTCTGTTGACTGAAGCTTTCTTT. Translating gives CASSLQGLLTEAFF.

This chain links TRBV5-1 with TRBJ2-7, with 10 bases fitting TRBD2. CDR1 and CDR2 (germline): SGHRS, YFSETQ. The trim removed 0 bases at V and 5 bases at J, leaving 11 bases unmatched. CDR3 length equals 17 residues. In nucleotides, the CDR3 is TGCGCCAGCAGCTTGGTTCCTAGCGGGGGAGGTTCCAACGAGCAGTACTTC. This sequence encodes CASSLVPSGGGSNEQYF.

CDR3 coding DNA: TGTGCCAGCAGCTTGTGGGCCTACAATGAGCAGTTCTTC. It encodes CASSLWAYNEQFF. The chain links TRBV5-4 to TRBJ2-1, with D unresolved. CDR1 is SGHNT and CDR2 is YYREEE in the germline V gene (reference sequence). V lost 1 base to trimming and J lost 2 bases, with 4 bases between them. This CDR3 comprises 13 residues.